Below, 6 T cell receptor beta chains from the same sample are listed, as sequenced in a study of blood T cell repertoires in COVID-19. TCRdb keeps only in-frame clones here, not all; method: immunoSEQ multiplex PCR. The table records about 320,000 clones, around nine tenths of them present only once. Sequenced material: PBMCs or T cells enriched from blood (not recorded which). The receptors derive from a man aged 30-40 years who had recovered from COVID-19.

V gene TRBV27 combines with J gene TRBJ2-1, with D perhaps TRBD1 (6 bases). Germline V lookup: CDR1 MNHEY, CDR2 SMNVEV (reference sequence). The CDR3 sequence is 15 residues long. The germline V and J ends were trimmed by 7 bases and 3 bases, with 16 bases remaining between them. The CDR3 DNA sequence: TGTGCCAGCAAGCCGGACAGATATTACTACAATGAGCAGTTCTTC. It codes for CASKPDRYYYNEQFF.

The chain has TRBV28 and TRBJ1-5; 8 nucleotides match TRBD1. Germline CDR1 and CDR2: MDHEN and SYDVKM. The CDR3 has 14 residues. The trim removed 6 bases at V and 5 bases at J, leaving 6 bases unmatched. CDR3 protein: CASSSGTGHQPQHF. DNA for the CDR3: TGTGCCAGCAGCAGTGGGACAGGACATCAGCCCCAGCATTTT.

The chain is built from TRBV11-2 and TRBJ1-1; 9 nucleotides line up with TRBD1. The CDR3 totals 15 residues. The germline V gene has CDR1 SGHAT and CDR2 FQNNGV. The J segment lost 2 bases and the V segment lost 3 bases, leaving 4 bases of the junction unmatched. CDR3 sequence: CASSFTGGRNTEAFF. CDR3 coding DNA: TGTGCCAGCAGCTTCACAGGGGGCCGAAACACTGAAGCTTTCTTT.

The genes are TRBV2 and TRBJ2-2; maybe TRBD1 (5 bases). Trimming pared 5 bases from V and 1 base from J, leaving 14 bases between. From germline, CDR1 is SNHLY and CDR2 FYNNEI. There are 16 residues in the CDR3. Here the CDR3 reads CASSRQTAKNTGELFF. In DNA form, the CDR3 reads TGTGCCAGCAGTAGACAGACAGCTAAGAACACCGGGGAGCTGTTTTTT. The full variable domain, in which reference TRBV2 and TRBJ2-2 provide the parts outside the CDR3, is EPEVTQTPSHQVTQMGQEVILRCVPISNHLYFYWYRQILGQKVEFLVSFYNNEISEKSEIFDDQFSVERPDGSNFTLKIRSTKLEDSAMYFCASSRQTAKNTGELFFGEGSRLTVL.

The chain carries TRBV19 and TRBJ1-5, with D unresolved. V was cut by 3 bases and J by 7 bases, with 13 bases left in between. Germline V gene lookup returns CDR1 LNHDA and CDR2 SQIVND (reference sequence). The CDR3 loop spans 14 amino acids. CDR3 coding DNA: TGTGCCAGTAGTATGGGCAGGTTTAGGCAGCCCCAGCATTTT. Its protein is CASSMGRFRQPQHF. Complete variable domain (other parts from reference TRBV19 and TRBJ1-5): DGGITQSPKYLFRKEGQNVTLSCEQNLNHDAMYWYRQDPGQGLRLIYYSQIVNDFQKGDIAEGYSVSREKKESFPLTVTSAQKNPTAFYLCASSMGRFRQPQHFGDGTRLSIL.

This rearrangement joins TRBV7-7 to TRBJ2-7, with D possibly being TRBD1 (5 bases). The CDR3 totals 13 residues. Looked up from germline, CDR1 is SSHAT and CDR2 is FNYEAQ (reference sequence). The V end was cut by 8 bases, the J end by 1 base, with 12 bases between. The CDR3, as DNA: TGTGCCAGCTCGCCAGGGCGTTCCTACGAGCAGTACTTC. Translating it yields CASSPGRSYEQYF.